This entry is about one TCR beta chain. This record comes from a study of radiation and T cells in renal cell carcinoma. V dropped 0 bases and J dropped 0 bases, with 11 bases sitting between them. CDR1 is SQVTM and CDR2 is ANQGSEA in the germline V gene. The CDR3 extends over 15 amino acids. Indicated time point: baseline pretreatment blood. Treatment here: 15 Gy SBRT to primary tumor, nephrectomy 4 weeks later. After SBRT, blood was collected at 2 and 4 weeks, plus baseline. This renal cell carcinoma was of the clear cell type. Profiling relied on immunoSEQ multiplex PCR, and the TCRdb table lists in-frame clones only, not all of them. The repertoire includes approximately 120,000 clones, roughly 80% of them detected once, and around 3% sits in the top ten.

This specimen was blood, taken from a patient whose treatment included radiotherapy and nephrectomy. The source is an older woman with renal cell carcinoma. This chain connects TRBV29-1 to TRBJ1-1; the D gene is possibly TRBD1 (6 bases). CDR3 residues: CSVEERQAMNTEAFF. In nucleotides, the CDR3 is TGCAGCGTTGAAGAACGACAGGCGATGAACACTGAAGCTTTCTTT.